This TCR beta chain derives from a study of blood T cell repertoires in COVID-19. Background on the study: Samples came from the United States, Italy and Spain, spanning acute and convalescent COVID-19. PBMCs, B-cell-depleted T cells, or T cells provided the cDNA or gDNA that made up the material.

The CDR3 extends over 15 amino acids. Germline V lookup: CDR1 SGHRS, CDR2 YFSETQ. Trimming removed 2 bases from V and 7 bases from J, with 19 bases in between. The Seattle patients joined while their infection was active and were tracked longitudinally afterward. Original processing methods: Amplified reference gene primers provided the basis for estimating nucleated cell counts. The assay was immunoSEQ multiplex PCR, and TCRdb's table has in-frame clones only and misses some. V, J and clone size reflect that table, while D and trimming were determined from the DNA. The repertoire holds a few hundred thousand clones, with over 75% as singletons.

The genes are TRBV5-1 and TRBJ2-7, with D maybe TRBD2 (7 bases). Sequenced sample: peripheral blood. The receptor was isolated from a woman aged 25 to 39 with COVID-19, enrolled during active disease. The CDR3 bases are TGCGCCAGCAGCTTCGGGTGGGGGGGGGCGAGGGAGCAGTACTTC. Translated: CASSFGWGGAREQYF.